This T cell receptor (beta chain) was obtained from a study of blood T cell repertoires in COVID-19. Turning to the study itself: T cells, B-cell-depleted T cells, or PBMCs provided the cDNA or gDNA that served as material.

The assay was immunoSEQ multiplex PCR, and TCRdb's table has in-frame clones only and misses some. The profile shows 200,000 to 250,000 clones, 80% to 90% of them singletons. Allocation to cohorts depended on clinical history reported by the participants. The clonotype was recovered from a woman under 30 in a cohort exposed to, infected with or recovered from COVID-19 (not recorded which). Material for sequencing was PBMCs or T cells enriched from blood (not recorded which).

CDR3 loop: CASNPQTAGGYGYTF. The CDR3 region has the DNA TGTGCCAGTAATCCACAGACGGCGGGGGGCTATGGCTACACCTTC. The rearrangement joins TRBV19 to TRBJ1-2; a possible D gene is TRBD1 (5 bases). The CDR3 loop spans 15 amino acids. The germline V and J ends were trimmed by 7 bases and 4 bases, with 19 bases remaining between them. From germline, CDR1 is LNHDA and CDR2 SQIVND (reference sequence).